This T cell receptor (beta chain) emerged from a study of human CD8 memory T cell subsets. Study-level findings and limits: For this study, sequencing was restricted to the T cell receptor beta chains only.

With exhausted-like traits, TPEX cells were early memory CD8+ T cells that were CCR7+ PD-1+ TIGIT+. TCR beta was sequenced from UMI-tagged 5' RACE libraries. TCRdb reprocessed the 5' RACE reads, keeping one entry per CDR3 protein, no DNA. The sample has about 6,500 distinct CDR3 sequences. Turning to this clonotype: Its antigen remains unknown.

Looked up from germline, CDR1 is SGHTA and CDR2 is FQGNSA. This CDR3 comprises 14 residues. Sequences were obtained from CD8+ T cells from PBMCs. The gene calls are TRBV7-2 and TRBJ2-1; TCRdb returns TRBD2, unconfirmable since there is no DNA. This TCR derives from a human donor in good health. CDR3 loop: CASSSGLAMAEQFF.